Shown below are 20 T cell receptor beta chains from a single sample sequenced in a study of PD-L1 blockade in urothelial cancer. Described time point: peripheral blood 6 weeks after treatment start. Assay used: immunoSEQ multiplex PCR; TCRdb lists only in-frame clones, some missing. The data hold 48,000 or so clones, with roughly 80% observed a single time. The sample here was PBMCs, taken around atezolizumab (anti-PD-L1) treatment. These receptors were taken from a man aged 70-80 years with urothelial cancer.

The chain joins TRBV6-5 to TRBJ1-2; 7 bases are a match to TRBD1. Trimming cost V 2 bases and J 6 bases; bases outside gene matches: 6. CDR3 size: 14 residues. The germline V gene encodes CDR1 MNHEY and CDR2 SVGAGI. CDR3 sequence reads: CASSYDREGNGYTF. CDR3 coding DNA: TGTGCCAGCAGTTACGACAGGGAAGGGAATGGCTACACCTTC.

In this sample, this clone turned up a few times. The chain uses TRBV10-3 and TRBJ1-4; 9 bases are shared with TRBD1. The CDR3 totals 13 residues. The V gene end was trimmed by 8 bases and the J gene end by 7 bases; junction bases not matched to a gene: 5. Germline V gives CDR1 ENHRY, CDR2 SYGVKD. CDR3 residues: CAIGDRDVEKLFF. In DNA, the CDR3 is TGTGCCATCGGGGACAGGGATGTTGAAAAACTGTTTTTT.

The chain is built from TRBV28 and TRBJ2-5; 9 bases line up with TRBD1. Germline lookup yields CDR1 MDHEN and CDR2 SYDVKM. Losses at the gene ends were 1 base for V and 0 bases for J; bases not matched to a gene: 6. This CDR3 has 17 residues. CDR3 residues: CASSLSYRDRDQETQYF. In DNA, the CDR3 is TGTGCCAGCAGTTTATCATACCGGGACAGGGACCAAGAGACCCAGTACTTC.

The chain combines TRBV19 with TRBJ1-5; TRBD1 aligns across 11 bases. In germline, CDR1 is LNHDA, CDR2 SQIVND (reference sequence). The V and J ends lost 4 bases and 9 bases, in that order; junction bases with no gene match: 8. This CDR3 spans 15 amino acids. CDR3 residues: CASSTGGQGAMPQHF. CDR3 nucleotide sequence: TGTGCCAGTAGTACAGGAGGACAGGGGGCGATGCCCCAGCATTTT.

The chain uses TRBV10-2 and TRBJ2-2; TRBD2 might be the D (7 bases). Trimming took 0 bases from V and 3 from J, leaving 14 bases between them. The CDR3 covers 17 residues. Germline-derived CDR1 and CDR2 are WSHSY and SAAADI. CDR3 amino acids: CASSESVGAGDTGELFF. The CDR3 DNA sequence: TGCGCCAGCAGTGAGTCGGTGGGGGCGGGGGACACCGGGGAGCTGTTTTTT.

The chain combines TRBV28 with TRBJ2-1; TRBD2 matches 14 bases. The length of the CDR3 is 18 residues. The V gene's germline CDR1 is MDHEN and CDR2 SYDVKM. Trimming removed 6 bases from V and 8 bases from J; junction bases left unmatched: 15. This chain's CDR3 is CASRATSGRAAGPDEQFF. The CDR3 DNA follows: TGTGCCAGCAGGGCGACTAGCGGGAGGGCTGCTGGCCCGGATGAGCAGTTCTTC.

V usage is TRBV7-8 and J usage is TRBJ2-3; 9 nucleotides match TRBD1. The CDR3 spans 18 residues. The germline V gene has CDR1 SGHVS and CDR2 FQNEAQ. V was clipped by 3 bases and J by 2 bases; unmatched bases: 12. CDR3 in amino acids: CASSLPNDRGSFTDTQYF. In DNA form, the CDR3 reads TGTGCCAGCAGCTTGCCCAACGACAGGGGGTCCTTCACAGATACGCAGTATTTT.

The V and J genes are TRBV5-4 and TRBJ2-3; 9 bases agree with TRBD2. Germline V lookup: CDR1 SGHNT, CDR2 YYREEE (reference sequence). J gave up 2 bases and V 4 bases, and 8 bases lay outside the gene matches. The CDR3 runs to 16 residues. CDR3 residues: CASSPRTSEPTDTQYF. The CDR3 DNA sequence: TGTGCCAGCAGCCCTAGGACTAGCGAGCCCACAGATACGCAGTATTTT.

The chain carries TRBV2 and TRBJ2-1; weak D call: TRBD2 (5 bases). Germline V CDR1 and CDR2: SNHLY, FYNNEI. V was clipped by 10 bases and J by 6 bases, with 16 bases between them. The CDR3 is 13 residues long. CDR3 sequence (DNA): TGTGCCACCTTGGGTAGCGTGGGCAATGAGCAGTTCTTC. Translation gives CATLGSVGNEQFF.

This rearrangement joins TRBV5-4 to TRBJ2-3; D is uncertain. This CDR3 is 13 amino acids long. Per germline, CDR1 SGHNT and CDR2 YYREEE (reference sequence). V was shortened by 4 bases and J by 4 bases, with 10 bases between the two germline ends. CDR3 amino acids: CASSLKVADTQYF. Here the CDR3 DNA reads TGTGCCAGCAGCCTAAAAGTGGCAGATACGCAGTATTTT.

The V call is TRBV7-2, the J call TRBJ2-3; D call uncertain. CDR3 length: 14 amino acids. CDR1 SGHTA and CDR2 FQGNSA come from the germline V gene. Trimming stripped 1 base from V and 0 bases from J, with 5 bases between. The CDR3 DNA follows: TGTGCCAGCAGCTTAGACAGCAGCACAGATACGCAGTATTTT. This codes for CASSLDSSTDTQYF.

The V call is TRBV9, the J call TRBJ1-5; D not certain. The CDR3 runs 13 residues. CDR1 SGDLS and CDR2 YYNGEE come from the germline V gene. The V end lost 0 bases, the J end lost 7 bases, and 8 bases lay between the germline ends. The CDR3 DNA reads as TGTGCCAGCAGCGTAGACTTTTCCCAGCCCCAGCATTTT. Translated: CASSVDFSQPQHF.

V is TRBV28 and J is TRBJ2-7, with D perhaps matching TRBD1 (5 bases). Germline CDR1 MDHEN, CDR2 SYDVKM. The CDR3 covers 15 residues. V shed 6 bases and J shed 3 bases, with 18 bases lying between them. The CDR3 nucleotides read TGTGCCAGCAGGTCCACAGGCTCGACGAACTACGAGCAGTACTTC. Translation gives CASRSTGSTNYEQYF.

The gene calls are TRBV6-5 and TRBJ2-7; D is uncertain. The V gene's germline CDR1 is MNHEY and CDR2 SVGAGI. This CDR3 comprises 13 residues. Trimming stripped 4 bases from V and 2 bases from J, with 9 bases between. This CDR3 reads CASSFRHAYEQYF. The CDR3 DNA follows: TGTGCCAGCAGTTTCAGACACGCCTACGAGCAGTACTTC.

The chain carries TRBV29-1 and TRBJ1-2, with 7 bases matching TRBD1. This CDR3 has 15 amino acids. The junction had 12 bases not matched to a gene; V was cut back by 0 bases and J by 8 bases. CDR1 and CDR2 from the germline V gene are SQVTM and ANQGSEA. This CDR3 is CSVEEEGRRGVGYTF. CDR3 DNA: TGCAGCGTTGAAGAGGAGGGACGCAGGGGGGTAGGCTACACCTTC.

J is TRBJ2-7 and V is TRBV11-3; 9 nucleotides agree with TRBD1. The CDR3 totals 14 residues. Looked up from germline, CDR1 is SGHNT and CDR2 is YENEEA. The ends lost 5 bases at V and 3 bases at J; junction bases unmatched: 5. The CDR3 sequence is CASSPRDRDYEQYF. The CDR3 nucleotides are TGTGCCAGCAGCCCCCGGGACAGGGACTACGAGCAGTACTTC. The full variable domain, rest sourced from reference TRBV11-3 and TRBJ2-7, is EAGVVQSPRYKIIEKKQPVAFWCNPISGHNTLYWYLQNLGQGPELLIRYENEEAVDDSQLPKDRFSAERLKGVDSTLKIQPAELGDSAVYLCASSPRDRDYEQYFGPGTRLTVT.

DNA for the CDR3: TGTGCCATCAGTGCAGGTCCTAATGAAAAACTGTTTTTT. Protein product: CAISAGPNEKLFF. The gene calls are TRBV10-3 and TRBJ1-4; D unclear. The CDR3 has 13 amino acids. The germline V gene has CDR1 ENHRY and CDR2 SYGVKD. V lost 4 bases, J lost 3 bases, and 6 bases lay in between.

The chain's CDR3 is CASSPGGTQYF. The CDR3 DNA reads TGTGCCAGCAGCCCAGGGGGGACGCAGTATTTT. The chain couples TRBV13 to TRBJ2-3; D possibly corresponds to TRBD1 (7 bases). The length of the CDR3 is 11 residues. Germline-derived CDR1 and CDR2 are PRHDT and FYEKMQ (reference sequence). V shed 5 bases and J shed 9 bases, with 9 bases lying between them.

The V gene is TRBV28, the J gene TRBJ1-5, with D tentatively TRBD1 (5 bases). The V and J ends lost 8 bases and 2 bases respectively, with 10 bases between them. Germline V gene data show CDR1 as MDHEN and CDR2 as SYDVKM. The CDR3 runs 13 residues. DNA for the CDR3: TGTGCCAGCGGCGGGGCAGGCAATCAGCCCCAGCATTTT. This translates into CASGGAGNQPQHF.

The chain is built from TRBV28 and TRBJ2-6, with D possibly TRBD2 on 6 matching bases. This CDR3 has 16 amino acids. The ends were cut back, 1 base at V and 3 bases at J, with 10 bases in the middle. From germline, CDR1 is MDHEN and CDR2 SYDVKM. The CDR3, as DNA: TGTGCCAGCAGTTTATTCGGGGAGGATGGGGCCAACGTCCTGACTTTC. Amino acid sequence: CASSLFGEDGANVLTF.